The 15 T cell receptor beta chains in this list originate from one sample, sequenced in a study of T-cell reconstitution after alpha-beta-depleted transplantation in children. Unique molecular identifiers were used in preparing the TCRbeta library. MiXCR was run by TCRdb on the PCR reads, yielding one entry per CDR3 protein. The table includes 490,000 or so distinct CDR3 sequences, under 12% detected once. This sample comprised PBMCs, obtained before TCRalphabeta/CD19-depleted stem cell transplant. Every receptor here comes from a child aged 2 to 9 with inherited bone marrow failure, due to receive a stem cell transplant.

The chain carries TRBV4-3 and TRBJ2-7, with 8 bases matching TRBD2. CDR1 LGHNA and CDR2 YSLEER come from the germline V gene. Trimming took 0 bases from V and 3 from J; bases not matched to a gene: 4. There are 15 residues in the CDR3. CDR3 sequence (DNA): TGCGCCAGCAGCCAAGAGGGGACTAGTAACTACGAGCAGTACTTC. Translating gives CASSQEGTSNYEQYF.

This clonotype has a count of ten or more. The rearrangement uses TRBV28 and TRBJ2-5; 8 bases map to TRBD1. With 6 bases clipped from V and 5 bases from J, the junction kept 5 bases outside the gene matches. The CDR3 sequence is 13 residues long. CDR1 is MDHEN, CDR2 SYDVKM, per germline. Here the CDR3 DNA reads TGTGCCAGCAGCCCAGGGGGCCGGGAGACCCAGTACTTC. Amino acids: CASSPGGRETQYF.

This clonotype was recorded at least ten times. V is TRBV7-8 and J is TRBJ2-1; 10 bases map to TRBD2. This CDR3 has 17 residues. Per germline, CDR1 SGHVS and CDR2 FQNEAQ. V dropped 3 bases and J dropped 6; count of bases not matched to a gene: 11. The CDR3 DNA is TGTGCCAGCAGCTTTGGACTAGCGGACCCTATTTTCAATGAGCAGTTCTTC. Protein product: CASSFGLADPIFNEQFF.

This clonotype was seen only once. The rearrangement uses TRBV12-3 or TRBV12-4 and TRBJ1-1; 7 bases fit TRBD1. The junction had 12 bases not matched to a gene; V was cut back by 8 bases and J by 6 bases. The CDR3 has 14 residues. CDR3 in amino acids: CASLVGGGVPEAFF. CDR3 sequence (DNA): TGTGCCAGCCTCGTGGGAGGGGGCGTCCCTGAAGCTTTCTTT.

In this sample, this clonotype turned up many times. The chain carries TRBV19 and TRBJ1-6; D gene ambiguous. The CDR3 loop spans 14 amino acids. V lost 1 base, J lost 6 bases, and 7 bases lay in between. CDR1 and CDR2 (germline): LNHDA, SQIVND (reference sequence). The CDR3 sequence is CASSIGPSNSPLHF. As DNA, the CDR3 is TGTGCCAGTAGTATAGGACCGTCTAATTCACCCCTCCACTTT.

This clonotype was found many times. This rearrangement joins TRBV4-3 to TRBJ1-4, with D unclear. This CDR3 comprises 13 residues. The V gene lost 0 bases and the J gene lost 8 bases, with 7 bases spanning the gap. CDR1 LGHNA and CDR2 YSLEER come from the germline V gene. The CDR3 region has the DNA TGCGCCAGCAGCCAAGATTCGAGGGAAAAACTGTTTTTT. Translated: CASSQDSREKLFF.

The table lists this clonotype with many counts. J is TRBJ2-7 and V is TRBV20-1; 7 bases agree with TRBD1. From germline, CDR1 is DFQATT and CDR2 SNEGSKA (reference sequence). With V trimmed by 3 bases and J by 6 bases, 5 bases remained unmatched. The CDR3 is made up of 12 amino acids. CDR3 sequence reads: CSASRSGGEQYF. As DNA, the CDR3 is TGCAGTGCTAGTCGGTCAGGGGGCGAGCAGTACTTC.

The sample holds a few counts of this clonotype. CDR3: CSARLEGQGLTGGYTF. The CDR3 nucleotides read TGCAGTGCTAGATTGGAGGGACAGGGACTTACGGGGGGCTACACCTTC. J is TRBJ1-2 and V is TRBV20-1, with 9 bases lining up with TRBD1. Germline loops: CDR1 DFQATT, CDR2 SNEGSKA (reference sequence). The CDR3 spans 16 residues. J was trimmed by 8 bases and V by 2 bases; bases with no gene match: 15.

The V gene is TRBV20-1, the J gene TRBJ2-1; no clear D. This CDR3 is built from 11 residues. CDR1 is DFQATT, CDR2 SNEGSKA, per germline (reference sequence). V gave up 4 bases and J gave up 5 bases, with 6 bases separating them. The CDR3 sequence: CSATKDNEQFF. DNA for the CDR3: TGCAGTGCTACCAAAGACAATGAGCAGTTCTTC.

This clonotype has ten or more counts. For the CDR3, the DNA is TGCGCCAGCACCCTGGACAGCTCCTACAATGAGCAGTTCTTC. Its protein product is CASTLDSSYNEQFF. The chain couples TRBV5-1 to TRBJ2-1, with a possible D match to TRBD1 (6 bases). Germline V gene lookup returns CDR1 SGHRS and CDR2 YFSETQ. The ends were cut back, 6 bases at V and 0 bases at J, with 10 bases in the middle. This CDR3 region has 14 residues. Supplemented by reference TRBV5-1 and TRBJ2-1, the full variable domain reads KAGVTQTPRYLIKTRGQQVTLSCSPISGHRSVSWYQQTPGQGLQFLFEYFSETQRNKGNFPGRFSGRQFSNSRSEMNVSTLELGDSALYLCASTLDSSYNEQFFGPGTRLTVL.

With regard to this clonotype: At one end the junction does not follow the germline gene, possibly because of a read error. The CDR3 nucleotides are TGTGCCAGCAGTCCCGGACAGGGCAACACTGAAGCTTACTTT. Encoded protein: CASSPGQGNTEAYF. The rearrangement links TRBV12-3 or TRBV12-4 to TRBJ1-1, with 8 bases matching TRBD1. The CDR3 loop spans 14 amino acids.

V and J are TRBV11-2 and TRBJ2-5; D unresolved. The CDR3 is 14 amino acids. The germline V gene has CDR1 SGHAT and CDR2 FQNNGV. V was cut by 8 bases and J by 2 bases, with 15 bases left in between. CDR3 in amino acids: CASPRADQQETQYF. The CDR3 DNA follows: TGTGCCAGCCCCCGGGCGGACCAACAAGAGACCCAGTACTTC.

In the case of this clonotype: This may be a read error, as it is one base from a much larger clone. This CDR3 is CASSRINIPELFF. Written as DNA, the CDR3 is TGTGCCAGCAGCCGCATAAATATCCCGGAGCTGTTTTTT. The chain links TRBV3-1 to TRBJ2-2; D gene uncertain. Trimming left V 4 bases short and J 10 bases short, with 13 bases between. Germline values: CDR1 LGHDT, CDR2 YNNKEL (reference sequence). The CDR3 loop spans 13 amino acids.

This clonotype was found a few times. The chain has TRBV7-2 and TRBJ1-2, with D tentatively TRBD1 (5 bases). The germline V and J ends were trimmed by 11 bases and 3 bases, with 10 bases remaining between them. Germline-derived CDR1 and CDR2 are SGHTA and FQGNSA. The CDR3 consists of 11 residues. DNA of the CDR3: TGTGCCGGGGGGACTGACTATGGCTACACCTTC. Translated: CAGGTDYGYTF.

This clonotype was found a few times. J is TRBJ2-3 and V is TRBV11-3; D possibly corresponds to TRBD2 (6 bases). CDR1 and CDR2 (germline): SGHNT, YENEEA. Trimming took 5 bases from V and 2 from J, leaving 17 bases between them. CDR3 length: 16 residues. The CDR3 nucleotides are TGTGCCAGCAGCCAAGGGATCGCGGGGATCACAGATACGCAGTATTTT. Protein: CASSQGIAGITDTQYF.